This TCR beta chain comes out of a study of cytomegalovirus exposure and HLA in healthy donors. Study information: A later analysis reported the same platform for the 110 or so validation repertoires and the approximately 700 first-cohort repertoires. The study, taken as a whole, reports: Specificity for CMV antigens was confirmed in vitro for three of the CMV-associated chains.

V lost 4 bases, J lost 0 bases, and 11 bases lay in between. Germline V gene lookup returns CDR1 SGHRS and CDR2 YFSETQ. This CDR3 spans 15 amino acids. Notes on this clone: What it recognizes is unknown.

Sequenced by immunoSEQ multiplex PCR; TCRdb stores in-frame clones only, minus some. The data hold hundreds of thousands of clones, with roughly 84% observed a single time. The receptor comes from a woman younger than 35 in good health and CMV-seropositive. Sequenced: PBMCs. The chain employs TRBV5-1 and TRBJ1-3; D uncertain. This CDR3 is CASSPTPGSGNTIYF. Written as DNA, the CDR3 is TGCGCCAGCAGCCCTACTCCGGGCTCTGGAAACACCATATATTTT. Complete variable domain (other parts from reference TRBV5-1 and TRBJ1-3): KAGVTQTPRYLIKTRGQQVTLSCSPISGHRSVSWYQQTPGQGLQFLFEYFSETQRNKGNFPGRFSGRQFSNSRSEMNVSTLELGDSALYLCASSPTPGSGNTIYFGEGSWLTVV.